This T cell receptor (beta chain) appears in the sequencing data of a study of cytomegalovirus exposure and HLA in healthy donors. Study-level information: The roughly 670 first-cohort repertoires shared a platform with the 120 or so validation repertoires, as reported in a later analysis.

Germline trimming cut 7 bases from V and 4 bases from J; bases unmatched to any gene: 10. Germline CDR1 reads SGHRS; CDR2 reads YFSETQ. The CDR3 is 15 residues long. Sequencing used immunoSEQ multiplex PCR; TCRdb keeps in-frame clones, though not all of them. The top ten hold approximately 2.5% of the sample, which has fewer than 250,000 clones, approximately 87% seen once. Study-level findings and limits: As confirmed in vitro, a few CMV-associated chains were specific for CMV antigens.

As regards this clone: Antigen: not known.

Separation from the roughly 670-subject first cohort characterized the roughly 130-subject validation cohort, to which the donors belonged. The chain links TRBV5-1 to TRBJ2-5; 10 bases align to TRBD2. The source of this sequence is a man between 18 and 35 years old in good health and CMV-seronegative. The sequencing input was PBMCs. The CDR3 DNA is TGCGCCAGCGGCCCCCAGCGGGGGGGCGGAGAGACCCAGTACTTC. It encodes CASGPQRGGGETQYF.